One and the same sample provided the 19 T cell receptor beta chains below, sequenced in a study of vaccination effects on CD4 cells after COVID-19. Their target antigens are unknown. Sequencing was performed with immunoSEQ multiplex PCR; in TCRdb, only in-frame clones are kept and a portion is missing. Among roughly 40,000 clones, approximately 70% were seen once, and the ten largest hold 6.5% to 8.5%. At the end of nine to ten days of culture, CD4+ T cells were isolated. The cohort was immunized with two doses of either the BNT162b2 or mRNA-1273 vaccine. Sequencing was performed on CD4+ T cells from PBMCs cultured without peptide, taken after COVID-19 vaccination. Receptors were obtained from a human donor who received a COVID-19 vaccine.

The J gene is TRBJ1-4, the V gene TRBV5-1; 7 bases line up with TRBD1. Germline CDR1 SGHRS, CDR2 YFSETQ. J gave up 0 bases and V 4 bases, and 6 bases lay outside the gene matches. This CDR3 is 16 amino acids long. CDR3 protein: CASSPLQGATNEKLFF. CDR3 nucleotide sequence: TGCGCCAGCAGCCCGCTCCAGGGGGCAACTAATGAAAAACTGTTTTTT. The full variable domain, in which reference TRBV5-1 and TRBJ1-4 provide the parts outside the CDR3, is KAGVTQTPRYLIKTRGQQVTLSCSPISGHRSVSWYQQTPGQGLQFLFEYFSETQRNKGNFPGRFSGRQFSNSRSEMNVSTLELGDSALYLCASSPLQGATNEKLFFGSGTQLSVL.

This clone was picked up a small number of times. The gene calls are TRBV30 and TRBJ2-7, with D perhaps TRBD2 (5 bases). CDR1 is GTSNPN and CDR2 is SVGIG in the germline V gene (reference sequence). The CDR3 has 14 residues. V lost 2 bases to trimming and J lost 2 bases, with 13 bases between them. The CDR3 sequence is CAWSLTTGAYEQYF. The CDR3 bases are TGTGCCTGGAGTTTAACTACCGGGGCCTACGAGCAGTACTTC.

This clone was counted only a few times. The V and J genes are TRBV27 and TRBJ1-2; a possible D gene is TRBD1 (5 bases). The germline V and J ends were trimmed by 3 bases and 1 base, with 12 bases remaining between them. From germline, CDR1 is MNHEY and CDR2 SMNVEV (reference sequence). The CDR3 has 15 amino acids. The CDR3 DNA reads TGTGCCAGCAGTTTCGCGCAGGGAATTAACTATGGCTACACCTTC. It encodes CASSFAQGINYGYTF.

A few counts support this clone. This rearrangement joins TRBV19 to TRBJ2-3; 8 bases fit TRBD1. This CDR3 contains 14 residues. CDR1 and CDR2 (germline): LNHDA, SQIVND (reference sequence). The trim removed 3 bases at V and 2 bases at J, leaving 1 base unmatched. The CDR3 DNA is TGTGCCAGTAGTATGACAGGGGTCACAGATACGCAGTATTTT. Translated, it gives CASSMTGVTDTQYF.

In this sample, this clone turned up a few times. The chain is built from TRBV3-1 (or the pseudogene TRBV3-2) and TRBJ1-2; D is ambiguous. The CDR3 runs 14 residues. V lost 4 bases to trimming and J lost 4 bases, with 13 bases between them. CDR1 is LGHDT and CDR2 is YNNKEL in the germline V gene (reference sequence). CDR3 amino acids: CASSLARRGYGYTF. DNA for the CDR3: TGTGCCAGCAGCCTGGCCCGGCGCGGCTATGGCTACACCTTC.

J is TRBJ2-3 and V is TRBV3-1 (or the pseudogene TRBV3-2); the D is unclear. The CDR3 is made up of 17 amino acids. V shed 0 bases and J shed 4 bases, with 17 bases lying between them. The germline gives CDR1 LGHDT, CDR2 YNNKEL (reference sequence). CDR3 residues: CASSQDLRSWYSDTQYF. DNA for the CDR3: TGTGCCAGCAGCCAAGATCTGAGGTCCTGGTATTCAGATACGCAGTATTTT.

J is TRBJ1-2 and V is TRBV10-3, with a weak D call TRBD1 (5 bases). Germline assignment: CDR1 ENHRY and CDR2 SYGVKD. V shed 6 bases and J shed 4 bases, with 15 bases lying between them. The CDR3 sequence is 14 residues long. CDR3 sequence (DNA): TGTGCCATCAGCGAGGGACCGCGGGGCTATGGCTACACCTTC. This gives the protein CAISEGPRGYGYTF.

CDR3 region: CAASGTQETQYF. The CDR3, as DNA: TGTGCCGCCAGCGGGACCCAAGAGACCCAGTACTTC. The chain is built from TRBV6-1 and TRBJ2-5; 7 bases fit TRBD2. This CDR3 is built from 12 residues. The trim removed 11 bases at V and 1 base at J, leaving 4 bases unmatched. From germline, CDR1 is MNHNS and CDR2 SASEGT.

This chain links TRBV6-5 with TRBJ2-3, with no clear D. Germline assignment: CDR1 MNHEY and CDR2 SVGAGI. The CDR3 runs to 15 residues. Trimming removed 0 bases from V and 2 bases from J, with 9 bases in between. As DNA, the CDR3 is TGTGCCAGCAGTTACTCCCCCAGGACCACAGATACGCAGTATTTT. This gives the protein CASSYSPRTTDTQYF.

The chain has TRBV5-6 and TRBJ1-5, with TRBD1 matching over 7 bases. With V trimmed by 2 bases and J by 2 bases, 1 base remained unmatched. CDR1 and CDR2 (germline): SGHDT, YYEEEE. This CDR3 comprises 14 residues. Here the CDR3 DNA reads TGTGCCAGCAGCTTTGGGACAGGCAATCAGCCCCAGCATTTT. This codes for CASSFGTGNQPQHF.

The chain links TRBV5-6 to TRBJ2-3; 8 nucleotides line up with TRBD1. The length of the CDR3 is 16 residues. V lost 3 bases and J lost 9; bases outside the gene matches: 15. Per germline, CDR1 SGHDT and CDR2 YYEEEE. This CDR3 reads CASSSGGRGLGETQYF. CDR3 in DNA: TGTGCCAGCAGCTCCGGAGGCAGGGGGCTGGGTGAGACGCAGTATTTT.

This clone was picked up one time. V is TRBV2 and J is TRBJ2-3, with 10 bases matching TRBD2. V shed 10 bases, J shed 7 bases, and the junction held 11 bases outside the gene matches. This CDR3 comprises 14 residues. Germline V gene sequence: CDR1 SNHLY, CDR2 FYNNEI. CDR3 nucleotide sequence: TGTGCCAACACGCTAGCGGGGGCCATGAATACGCAGTATTTT. Translation: CANTLAGAMNTQYF.

V gene TRBV12-3 or TRBV12-4 combines with J gene TRBJ2-7; D uncertain. The CDR3 is 13 residues long. The ends were cut back, 4 bases at V and 0 bases at J, with 7 bases in the middle. The CDR3, as DNA: TGTGCCAGCAGTTCGACTCTCTCCTACGAGCAGTACTTC. Translation: CASSSTLSYEQYF.

This chain connects TRBV5-1 to TRBJ2-2; D not resolved. Germline loops: CDR1 SGHRS, CDR2 YFSETQ. There are 14 residues in the CDR3. V was cut by 2 bases and J by 7 bases, with 12 bases left in between. The CDR3 here is CASSLFPTNGELFF. CDR3 sequence (DNA): TGCGCCAGCAGCTTATTTCCAACGAACGGGGAGCTGTTTTTT.

The chain employs TRBV5-6 and TRBJ2-1; 7 nucleotides agree with TRBD1. Germline CDR1 SGHDT, CDR2 YYEEEE. After removal of 2 bases from V and 2 bases from J, the junction contained 4 bases not matched to a gene. This CDR3 has 15 residues. The CDR3 DNA sequence: TGTGCCAGCAGCTTTAGGGGGACAGCCTACAATGAGCAGTTCTTC. Its translation: CASSFRGTAYNEQFF.

The chain has TRBV24-1 and TRBJ1-1; 10 nucleotides match TRBD1. Trimming took 9 bases from V and 3 from J; bases not matched to a gene: 6. This CDR3 has 14 residues. Germline CDR1 and CDR2: KGHDR and SFDVKD. Here the CDR3 reads CATAPGQGYTEAFF. The CDR3 nucleotides are TGTGCCACCGCCCCGGGACAGGGGTACACTGAAGCTTTCTTT.

This clone was detected once. This sequence joins TRBV4-1 and TRBJ1-3; tentatively, D is TRBD1 (5 bases). The CDR3 runs 14 residues. V shed 1 base and J shed 6 bases, with 10 bases lying between them. From germline, CDR1 is MGHRA and CDR2 YSYEKL. The CDR3 loop reads CASSQAGPTNTIYF. The CDR3 DNA sequence: TGCGCCAGCAGCCAAGCAGGGCCCACAAACACCATATATTTT.

The chain uses TRBV9 and TRBJ1-5; 8 bases fit TRBD1. The CDR3 contains 15 residues. Germline V gene lookup returns CDR1 SGDLS and CDR2 YYNGEE. V lost 0 bases, J lost 7 bases, and 6 bases stayed unmatched. The CDR3 region is CASSVGDRTPQPQHF. DNA of the CDR3: TGTGCCAGCAGCGTAGGGGACAGGACGCCGCAGCCCCAGCATTTT.

The chain couples TRBV6-6 to TRBJ1-1; 12 bases match TRBD1. Germline values: CDR1 MNHNY, CDR2 SVGAGI (reference sequence). The CDR3 is made up of 15 amino acids. V lost 0 bases to trimming and J lost 4 bases; unmatched junction nucleotides: 0. The CDR3 is CASSYSGQGATEAFF. In DNA, the CDR3 is TGTGCCAGCAGTTACTCGGGACAGGGGGCCACTGAAGCTTTCTTT.